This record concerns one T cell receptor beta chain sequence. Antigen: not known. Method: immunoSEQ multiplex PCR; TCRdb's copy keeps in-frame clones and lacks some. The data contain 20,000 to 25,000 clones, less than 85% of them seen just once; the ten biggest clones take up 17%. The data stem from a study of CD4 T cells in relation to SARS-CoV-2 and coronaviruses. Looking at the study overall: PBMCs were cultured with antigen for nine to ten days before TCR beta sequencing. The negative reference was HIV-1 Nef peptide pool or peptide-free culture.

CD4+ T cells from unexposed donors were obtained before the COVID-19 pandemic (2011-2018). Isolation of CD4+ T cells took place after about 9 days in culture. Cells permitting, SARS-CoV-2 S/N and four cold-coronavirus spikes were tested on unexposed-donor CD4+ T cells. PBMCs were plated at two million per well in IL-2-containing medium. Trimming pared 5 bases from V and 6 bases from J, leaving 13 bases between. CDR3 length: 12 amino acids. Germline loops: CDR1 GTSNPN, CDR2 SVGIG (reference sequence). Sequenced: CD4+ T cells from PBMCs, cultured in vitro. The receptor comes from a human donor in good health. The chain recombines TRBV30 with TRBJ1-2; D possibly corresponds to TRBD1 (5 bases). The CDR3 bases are TGTGCCTGGGACCGGGACGGACATGGCTACACCTTC. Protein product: CAWDRDGHGYTF.